These T cell receptor beta chains were read from a single sample in a study of technical replicates of blood from a handful of donors. TCRdb's table, derived via immunoSEQ multiplex PCR, lists solely in-frame clones and lacks some. The table shows more than 45,000 clones, with about nine tenths occurring only once. Sequenced material: PBMCs. The source of these receptors is a human donor in good health. Some clones in this sample may be carry-over from other donors' samples. Both conserved end residues are part of each CDR3. A D gene is named only where the DNA matches it firmly. Clone size, where shown, is once, few, many, or a class for clones that have expanded.

cdr3_nt	cdr3_aa	j_call	d_call	v_call	clone_size
TGCGCCATCATGGCAGGGCAGAACGCTGAAGCTTTCTTT	CAIMAGQNAEAFF	TRBJ1-1	.	TRBV23-1	once
TGTGCCTGGGGATACAGGGATTATTCACCCCTCCACTTT	CAWGYRDYSPLHF	TRBJ1-6	.	TRBV30	.
TGTGCCAGCAGCCCCGCCAGGGGCTCTGGAAACACCATATATTTT	CASSPARGSGNTIYF	TRBJ1-3	.	TRBV9	.
TGTGCTAGTGGTTTGTGGCTTGACAATGAGCAGTTCTTC	CASGLWLDNEQFF	TRBJ2-1	.	TRBV12-5	.
TGTGCCAGCAGCACCAGGACTAGCGGGGTCCAAGAGACCCAGTACTTC	CASSTRTSGVQETQYF	TRBJ2-5	TRBD2	TRBV7-2	.
TGTGCCAGCTCACTATCTCTGCGGGGGGACACAGATACGCAGTATTTT	CASSLSLRGDTDTQYF	TRBJ2-3	TRBD2	TRBV18	.
TGTGCCAGCAGTTACTCCAGGGGGAATCAGCCCCAGCATTTT	CASSYSRGNQPQHF	TRBJ1-5	TRBD1	TRBV6-5	.
TGTGCCAGCAGCCGCGGGACAGGGGGCTCAGGTGAGCAGTTCTTC	CASSRGTGGSGEQFF	TRBJ2-1	TRBD1	TRBV11-3	.
TGCGCCAGCAGCCCCTCGAGGGCGAACACCGGGGAGCTGTTTTTT	CASSPSRANTGELFF	TRBJ2-2	.	TRBV4-3	.
TGTGCCAGCAGCTTAACGCACACACAAGAGACCCAGTACTTC	CASSLTHTQETQYF	TRBJ2-5	.	TRBV7-2	.
TGTGCCTGGAGTGTCTGGCGTCTAGCGGGGACCGGGGAGCTGTTTTTT	CAWSVWRLAGTGELFF	TRBJ2-2	TRBD2	TRBV30	few
TGCGCCAGCAGCCAGGAAGAATTTCCACCGGGACAGGGGAAGGAGCAGTACTTC	CASSQEEFPPGQGKEQYF	TRBJ2-7	TRBD1	TRBV4-3	.
TGTGCCAGCAGCCCCTTGAACCCGGGACTCATCACCGGGGAGCTGTTTTTT	CASSPLNPGLITGELFF	TRBJ2-2	.	TRBV7-8	.
TGTGCCTGGAATCCCGGGATCTACTACAATGAGCAGTTCTTC	CAWNPGIYYNEQFF	TRBJ2-1	.	TRBV30	.
TGTGCCAGCAGCTTACGGACAGTGAATTCACCCCTCCACTTT	CASSLRTVNSPLHF	TRBJ1-6	.	TRBV7-2	.
TGTGCCAGCAGCGGGGGACAGATCAACTACGAGCAGTACTTC	CASSGGQINYEQYF	TRBJ2-7	TRBD1	TRBV7-2	.
TGTGCCAGCAGCTCAACGGGAGGGAACACTGAAGCTTTCTTT	CASSSTGGNTEAFF	TRBJ1-1	.	TRBV7-8	.
TGCGCCAGCAGCCAAGCGACAGGGGGCTACTATGGCTACACCTTC	CASSQATGGYYGYTF	TRBJ1-2	TRBD1	TRBV4-3	.
TGTGCCAGCAGCACACGCGGGACAGGGAATGAAAAACTGTTTTTT	CASSTRGTGNEKLFF	TRBJ1-4	TRBD1	TRBV13	.
TGTGCCAGCAGCGTAGGCGGGGGGAATTCACCCCTCCACTTT	CASSVGGGNSPLHF	TRBJ1-6	.	TRBV9	.
TGCGCCAGCAGCTTGGGCGGGAGAACCGGGGAGCTGTTTTTT	CASSLGGRTGELFF	TRBJ2-2	TRBD2	TRBV5-1	.
TGTGCCAGTAGCCCCTCCGGGAGTAGCTACGAGCAGTACTTC	CASSPSGSSYEQYF	TRBJ2-7	.	TRBV19	.
TGTGCCAGCAGCTCCCTCAGGGGGCTGCGGAATTCACCCCTCCACTTT	CASSSLRGLRNSPLHF	TRBJ1-6	TRBD1	TRBV5-6	once
TGTGCCAACCGGCTAGATATCTCCGGGGAGCTGTTTTTT	CANRLDISGELFF	TRBJ2-2	.	TRBV10-3	.
TGTGCTAGTGGACAGGGGGCCGGTTATGGCTACACCTTC	CASGQGAGYGYTF	TRBJ1-2	TRBD1	TRBV12-5	once
TGCGCCAGCAGCCGGGACAGTACCTACGAGCAGTACTTC	CASSRDSTYEQYF	TRBJ2-7	TRBD1	TRBV5-1	.
TGTGCCAGCAGCCCCACCCAGCGGGACGAGCAGTACTTC	CASSPTQRDEQYF	TRBJ2-7	.	TRBV4-2	.
TGTGCCAGCAGGCAGACAGCTACTGGAAACACCATATATTTT	CASRQTATGNTIYF	TRBJ1-3	.	TRBV6-5	once
TGTGCCAGCAGCCTTCGAAGAGGGCAACGGGGCTACACCTTC	CASSLRRGQRGYTF	TRBJ1-2	.	TRBV16	.
TGTGCCAGCAGCCCCGGGATAGCGGGGGTAGAGCAGTTCTTC	CASSPGIAGVEQFF	TRBJ2-1	TRBD2	TRBV11-3	.
TGTGCCAGCAGCCGCGGACAGGGGCAAGAGACCCAGTACTTC	CASSRGQGQETQYF	TRBJ2-5	TRBD1	TRBV4-2	.
TGTGCCAGCAGCTACCAAGGGGTGTCTACCTCTGGAAACACCATATATTTT	CASSYQGVSTSGNTIYF	TRBJ1-3	.	TRBV7-6	once
TGCGCCAGCAGCCATTGGACAGGACCCTACGAGCAGTACTTC	CASSHWTGPYEQYF	TRBJ2-7	TRBD1	TRBV4-3	.
TGTGCCTGGAGTTCAGGGTTTAGCAATCAGCCCCAGCATTTT	CAWSSGFSNQPQHF	TRBJ1-5	.	TRBV30	.
TGCGCCAGCAGCCAAGACCGGGAGGGGGCCTACGAGCAGTACTTC	CASSQDREGAYEQYF	TRBJ2-7	TRBD2	TRBV4-3	.
TGTGCCTGGAGAACCGGGACTAGCGGTTACAATGAGCAGTTCTTC	CAWRTGTSGYNEQFF	TRBJ2-1	TRBD2	TRBV30	once
TGTGCCAGCTGGAAGGGGGAAGTGGGCACCGGGGAGCTGTTTTTT	CASWKGEVGTGELFF	TRBJ2-2	.	TRBV6-5	.
TGTGCCAGCAGCTTGGACAGAGTCGGCTACACCTTC	CASSLDRVGYTF	TRBJ1-2	.	TRBV7-8	few
TGTGCCAGCTCGGAGGGACCCAGCTACGAGCAGTACTTC	CASSEGPSYEQYF	TRBJ2-7	.	TRBV5-4	.
TGTGCCAGCAGCGTAGGTACTGGGACAGGGAACACTGAAGCTTTCTTT	CASSVGTGTGNTEAFF	TRBJ1-1	TRBD1	TRBV9	.
TGCAGCGTTGAAGATCGGGGTAGCGGGGGGCCCAGTGGGAAGCAGTATTTT	CSVEDRGSGGPSGKQYF	TRBJ2-3	TRBD2	TRBV29-1	.
TGTGCCAGCAGTGGAGGGGACAGGACTTATAATTCACCCCTCCACTTT	CASSGGDRTYNSPLHF	TRBJ1-6	TRBD1	TRBV27	.
TGTGCCAGTATCCCCCGGGATCACGTTGATTATCAAGAGACCCAGTACTTC	CASIPRDHVDYQETQYF	TRBJ2-5	.	TRBV19	.
TGTGCCAGCAGCTACCCTAGCGGGGGGGGCACAGATACGCAGTATTTT	CASSYPSGGGTDTQYF	TRBJ2-3	TRBD2	TRBV7-9	.
TGTGCCAGCAGCGGGACCCCCCGGGGGGGGAATAAGGATTCACCCCTCCACTTT	CASSGTPRGGNKDSPLHF	TRBJ1-6	.	TRBV9	once
TGTGCCAGCAGCTTGATAGTCCCCGGGACAGGGATCTATGGCTACACCTTC	CASSLIVPGTGIYGYTF	TRBJ1-2	TRBD1	TRBV7-2	.
TGCGCCAGCAGCCAAACAGGGGGCGCGGGGAAATATGGCTACACCTTC	CASSQTGGAGKYGYTF	TRBJ1-2	TRBD1	TRBV5-1	.
TGTGCCAGCAGCGAGCGGTGGCAAGAGACCCAGTACTTC	CASSERWQETQYF	TRBJ2-5	.	TRBV5-6	.
TGTGCCAGCAGTACGGGGGGGCCTTTAGGTGAGCAGTTCTTC	CASSTGGPLGEQFF	TRBJ2-1	TRBD2	TRBV9	.
TGTGCCAGCTCACGACAGGAACAGGGGGCGATTAACTATGGCTACACCTTC	CASSRQEQGAINYGYTF	TRBJ1-2	TRBD1	TRBV18	.
TGTGCCAGCAGTTTGGGGCACTCTGGGGCCAACGTCCTGACTTTC	CASSLGHSGANVLTF	TRBJ2-6	.	TRBV6-5	.
TGCAGCGCTCGCGCAGATACGCAGTATTTT	CSARADTQYF	TRBJ2-3	.	TRBV29-1	.
TGTGCCAGCAGTGTCCTCTCCTACGAGCAGTACTTC	CASSVLSYEQYF	TRBJ2-7	.	TRBV2	few
TGTGCCAGCAGGGGCCCCATTAACGAGCAGTACTTC	CASRGPINEQYF	TRBJ2-7	.	TRBV6-1	.